This TCR beta chain is drawn from a study of CD8+ T cells in alopecia areata. cDNA reverse transcribed from extracted RNA served as the sequencing template. The assay was immunoSEQ multiplex PCR, and TCRdb's table has in-frame clones only and misses some. This table has over 95,000 clones, less than 70% appearing once. Germline V gene sequence: CDR1 SGHRS, CDR2 YFSETQ. V lost 0 bases and J 6 bases, leaving 9 bases between the germline ends. This CDR3 comprises 13 residues. Treatment defined: oral pan-JAK inhibitor, 5-10 mg twice daily. This clone showed up just once. The sequences come from CD4+ T cells sorted from blood, collected at week 24, from a patient treated with tofacitinib. The chain carries TRBV5-1 and TRBJ1-2; D possibly corresponds to TRBD1 (6 bases). The sequence derives from a human donor with alopecia areata. The CDR3 loop is CASSLGTVDGYTF. CDR3 coding DNA: TGCGCCAGCAGCTTGGGGACAGTTGATGGCTACACCTTC. Variable domain in full (rest from reference TRBV5-1 and TRBJ1-2): KAGVTQTPRYLIKTRGQQVTLSCSPISGHRSVSWYQQTPGQGLQFLFEYFSETQRNKGNFPGRFSGRQFSNSRSEMNVSTLELGDSALYLCASSLGTVDGYTFGSGTRLTVV.